The TCR beta chain under discussion was sequenced for a study of blood T cells in healthy people across ages. The second PCR ran about 6 to 11 cycles with a sample-barcoded 5' primer and J-beta primers. Using its own MiXCR run on the 5' RACE reads, TCRdb lists one record per CDR3 protein. The sample includes roughly 1.5 million distinct CDR3 sequences, around 40% of them seen just once. This CDR3 has 14 residues. CDR1 is MGHRA and CDR2 is YSYEKL in the germline V gene. Losses at the gene ends were 2 bases for V and 3 bases for J; bases not matched to a gene: 3. Source material: blood. This chain connects TRBV4-1 to TRBJ2-7; 8 bases line up with TRBD1. The TCR sequence derives from a woman aged 18 to 35 in good health. The CDR3 loop reads CASSQQQGDYEQYF. The DNA of the CDR3 is TGCGCCAGCAGCCAACAACAGGGGGACTACGAGCAGTACTTC.